The 17 T cell receptor beta chains below all came from one sample that was sequenced in a study of beta chain features in type 1 diabetes (dated by TCRdb to 2016 to 2019). The antigens for these receptors are not known. Libraries were made using the immunoSEQ multiplex PCR assay. The High Capacity cDNA Reverse Transcription Kit was used to reverse transcribe all of the isolated RNA, meaning that expressed TCRB transcripts were what got sequenced. The clones in this table, taken by TCRdb from immuneACCESS, are in-frame only. Not every clone is retained; where verified, under half of the shortfall comes from an unresolved V gene, and the cause of the rest is unknown. Within this sample are about 650,000 clones, with around 12% of them counted one time only. Over 0.1% of the sample goes to the ten largest clones. Here is what the overall study found, with its caveats: In all four CD4+ subsets, TCRB CDR3 length was moderately but significantly shorter in type 1 diabetes patients.

Material: naive CD4+ T cells from blood. Reading the label with the study, this specimen's cell subset or site is: true naive CD4+ T cells. These receptors were collected from a man in his thirties or forties with type 1 diabetes.

The rearrangement uses TRBV9 and TRBJ2-5; the D gene is possibly TRBD1 (6 bases). Trimming took 0 bases from V and 11 from J, leaving 8 bases between them. This CDR3 contains 11 residues. The germline CDR1 and CDR2 sequences are SGDLS and YYNGEE. CDR3 amino acids: CASSVEGTQYF. CDR3 sequence (DNA): TGTGCCAGCAGCGTAGAAGGGACACAGTACTTC.

The V call is TRBV10-2, the J call TRBJ2-1; 8 bases are shared with TRBD2. CDR1 is WSHSY, CDR2 SAAADI, per germline. V was pared by 2 bases and J by 8 bases, with 5 bases of the junction left unmatched. The CDR3 is 14 amino acids. The CDR3 DNA reads as TGCGCCAGCAGTGAGCGGGGGGGCCGAGATGAGCAGTTCTTC. It encodes CASSERGGRDEQFF.

This clone showed up just a few times. The junction and the germline gene differ at one end; a read error may be behind it. V and J are TRBV5-4 and TRBJ2-6; D gene unclear. Per the germline V gene, CDR1 is SGHNT and CDR2 is YYREEE (reference sequence). There are 14 residues in the CDR3. The CDR3 sequence: CASSQQTGANVLTF. The CDR3 DNA reads TGCGCCAGCAGCCAACAAACTGGGGCCAACGTCCTGACTTTC.

V usage is TRBV7-2 and J usage is TRBJ2-7; the match to TRBD1 covers 9 bases. Germline V lookup: CDR1 SGHTA, CDR2 FQGNSA. The CDR3 covers 14 residues. J gave up 5 bases and V 4 bases, and 6 bases lay outside the gene matches. In nucleotides, the CDR3 is TGTGCCAGCAGCTCCGGGACAGGGTTCAACGAGCAGTACTTC. This translates into CASSSGTGFNEQYF.

The chain recombines TRBV7-2 with TRBJ2-3; TRBD2 matches 8 bases. CDR3 size: 15 residues. V lost 5 bases, J lost 0 bases, and 4 bases stayed unmatched. Germline lookup yields CDR1 SGHTA and CDR2 FQGNSA. The CDR3 protein is CASSRSGESTDTQYF. CDR3 nucleotide sequence: TGTGCCAGCAGCCGTAGCGGGGAGAGCACAGATACGCAGTATTTT.

In its sample, this clone was seen a few times. This rearrangement joins TRBV10-3 to TRBJ2-2; 7 bases map to TRBD1. The V gene end was trimmed by 2 bases and the J gene end by 0 bases; junction bases not matched to a gene: 3. This CDR3 is built from 16 residues. CDR1 is ENHRY, CDR2 SYGVKD, per germline. The CDR3 sequence is CAISEAGTANTGELFF. The CDR3 DNA is TGTGCCATCAGTGAGGCCGGGACAGCGAACACCGGGGAGCTGTTTTTT.

This chain connects TRBV11-2 to TRBJ2-1; D might be TRBD2 (6 bases). This CDR3 is built from 12 residues. The germline V and J ends were trimmed by 3 bases and 15 bases, with 15 bases remaining between them. Germline CDR1 SGHAT, CDR2 FQNNGV. The CDR3 DNA sequence: TGTGCCAGCAGCTTGGGTGAGGGAGGAGGGTTCTTC. The encoded protein is CASSLGEGGGFF.

This clone came up a few times. The chain joins TRBV5-1 to TRBJ2-1, with unresolved D. The CDR3 is made up of 14 amino acids. Germline CDR1 reads SGHRS; CDR2 reads YFSETQ. V lost 0 bases and J 0 bases, leaving 4 bases between the germline ends. CDR3: CASSLVSSYNEQFF. DNA of the CDR3: TGCGCCAGCAGCTTGGTGTCCTCCTACAATGAGCAGTTCTTC.

This clone was observed a handful of times. This chain connects TRBV6-6 to TRBJ2-7; D possibly corresponds to TRBD1 (5 bases). Germline CDR1 reads MNHNY; CDR2 reads SVGAGI (reference sequence). The germline V and J ends were trimmed by 0 bases and 2 bases, with 11 bases remaining between them. The CDR3 is 15 residues long. CDR3 in DNA: TGTGCCAGCAGTTACTCGATCGGCAGGGCCTACGAGCAGTACTTC. The encoded protein is CASSYSIGRAYEQYF.

This clone showed up just a few times. CDR3 nucleotide sequence: TGTGCCAGCAGTATACGGACTAGCGGGGGCCAAGAGACCCAGTACTTC. This translates into CASSIRTSGGQETQYF. The genes are TRBV27 and TRBJ2-5; 13 nucleotides match TRBD2. The germline V gene has CDR1 MNHEY and CDR2 SMNVEV (reference sequence). The CDR3 extends over 16 amino acids. The J segment lost 1 base and the V segment lost 5 bases, leaving 4 bases of the junction unmatched.

The CDR3 protein is CASSLFSLQESEQYF. The CDR3 nucleotides read TGTGCCAGCAGCTTATTTTCACTGCAGGAATCCGAGCAGTACTTC. The chain uses TRBV11-2 and TRBJ2-7; D remains ambiguous. The germline V gene has CDR1 SGHAT and CDR2 FQNNGV. The CDR3 loop spans 15 amino acids. V gave up 2 bases and J gave up 6 bases, with 17 bases separating them.

This sequence joins TRBV11-2 and TRBJ2-3; 9 bases align to TRBD1. The ends lost 5 bases at V and 2 bases at J; junction bases unmatched: 5. CDR1 is SGHAT, CDR2 FQNNGV, per germline. This CDR3 comprises 15 residues. This CDR3 is CASSTRTGDTDTQYF. The DNA of the CDR3 is TGTGCCAGCAGCACCCGGACAGGGGACACAGATACGCAGTATTTT.

This chain uses TRBV6-1 with TRBJ1-4, with 10 positions matching TRBD1. The germline CDR1 and CDR2 sequences are MNHNS and SASEGT. The V segment lost 8 bases and the J segment 8 bases; nucleotides outside the gene matches: 11. The CDR3 totals 15 residues. CDR3 DNA sequence: TGTGCCAGCGAGGCGACAGGGGGCTTCAACGAAAAACTGTTTTTT. As protein: CASEATGGFNEKLFF.

The V gene is TRBV5-1, the J gene TRBJ2-3, with 8 bases lining up with TRBD1. This CDR3 is 15 amino acids long. With V trimmed by 2 bases and J by 1 base, 3 bases remained unmatched. Germline CDR1 SGHRS, CDR2 YFSETQ. The CDR3 here is CASSLQGVGTDTQYF. The CDR3 nucleotides read TGCGCCAGCAGCTTACAGGGGGTAGGCACAGATACGCAGTATTTT.

This clone was seen a handful of times. The chain links TRBV29-1 to TRBJ2-7; tentative D call: TRBD2 (5 bases). The CDR3 loop spans 12 amino acids. The V end lost 3 bases, the J end lost 6 bases, and 12 bases lay between the germline ends. CDR1 and CDR2 (germline): SQVTM, ANQGSEA. CDR3 coding DNA: TGCAGCGTTGACCCCCCCGGGGTCGAGCAGTACTTC. Encoded protein: CSVDPPGVEQYF.

The CDR3 coding sequence is TGTGCCAGCAGCTTACTGTTCTCAGATACGCAGTATTTT. It is translated as CASSLLFSDTQYF. V gene TRBV7-2 combines with J gene TRBJ2-3, with unresolved D. The CDR3 covers 13 residues. Trimming pared 2 bases from V and 4 bases from J, leaving 7 bases between. The germline V gene encodes CDR1 SGHTA and CDR2 FQGNSA.

J is TRBJ2-1 and V is TRBV7-9; 7 bases are shared with TRBD1. Trimming took 6 bases from V and 4 from J; bases not matched to a gene: 9. This CDR3 comprises 15 residues. Germline-derived CDR1 and CDR2 are SEHNR and FQNEAQ (reference sequence). The CDR3 DNA reads as TGTGCCAGCAGGGCCCCAGGGGGTGGGTACAATGAGCAGTTCTTC. Translating it yields CASRAPGGGYNEQFF.